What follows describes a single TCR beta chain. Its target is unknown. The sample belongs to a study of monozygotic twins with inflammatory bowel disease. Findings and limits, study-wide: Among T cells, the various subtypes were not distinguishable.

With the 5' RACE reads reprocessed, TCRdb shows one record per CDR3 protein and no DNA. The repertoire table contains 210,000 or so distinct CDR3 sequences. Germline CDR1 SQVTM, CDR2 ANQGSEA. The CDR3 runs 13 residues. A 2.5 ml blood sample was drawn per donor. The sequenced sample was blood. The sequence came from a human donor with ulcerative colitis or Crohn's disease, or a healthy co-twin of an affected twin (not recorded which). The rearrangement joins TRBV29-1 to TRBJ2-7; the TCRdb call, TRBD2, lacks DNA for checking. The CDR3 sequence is CSAGTSGSYEQYF.